This T cell receptor beta chain stems from a study of brain T cells in children with intractable seizures. General study findings and limits: Only CDR3 sequence similarity suggested viral specificity, without known HCMV serostatus.

In germline, CDR1 is SEHNR, CDR2 FQNEAQ (reference sequence). There are 13 residues in the CDR3. V gave up 3 bases and J gave up 5 bases, with 7 bases separating them. Some clones are missing from TCRdb's copy, which holds only in-frame ones; the method was immunoSEQ multiplex PCR. This sample has 340,000 or so clones, with 93% found just once. Time point indicated: blood from clinic visit 5 months post-surgery; TSC patient then seizure free. At least one anti-epileptic drug was given before surgery. A few counts support this clone. What it recognizes is unknown. The V gene is TRBV7-9, the J gene TRBJ1-4, with D unresolved. Material: peripheral blood, obtained about 5 months after surgery. This clonotype was sampled from a boy less than two years old with tuberous sclerosis and intractable seizures. Here the CDR3 DNA reads TGTGCCAGCAGCTTCCAAGGGAATGAAAAACTGTTTTTT. This translates into CASSFQGNEKLFF.